This T cell receptor (beta chain) derives from a study of T-cell memory formation after mild COVID-19 (dated by TCRdb to the early 2020s). Some background on the complete study: TCR sequence clusters from the two donors were found to be largely donor specific. Two young, previously healthy adult volunteers, one female and one male, were included in the cohort. T-cell clones expanding and contracting after mild COVID-19 in a couple of donors were tracked by longitudinal TCRalpha and TCRbeta repertoire sequencing. The study at large found these results: Contracting CD4+ clones turned up mainly in the CM and EM memory subsets, whereas EMRA was where CD8+ clones were enriched. The study included only a couple of mild cases, and larger cohorts that include severe cases with pre-infection samples were judged to be necessary. Clones contracting from day 15 to 85 had balanced CD4/CD8 phenotypes, while a second wave expanding from day 15 to 37 was biased towards CD4+. Some responding clones were found in pre-infection memory, which suggests that pre-existing cross-reactive memory T cells took part in the SARS-CoV-2 response. The second-wave clones that peaked on day 37 were not confirmed to be SARS-CoV-2 specific.

Counted from cysteine to phenylalanine, this CDR3 has 15 amino acids. Only the CDR3 portion is preserved as DNA: 45 bases, with reading frame beginning at the first base. The germline V gene gives CDR1 as SGHAT and CDR2 as FQNNGV. V drops 6 bases and J drops 8 bases, leaving 20 bases in between. Ficoll-Paque density gradient centrifugation was used to isolate PBMCs. This sample was sequenced with an Illumina NovaSeq 6000. TCRalpha and TCRbeta cDNA libraries were built by 5'RACE with constant-segment primers, adding sample barcodes and unique molecular identifiers. Trizol reagent was used to extract RNA from every sample. Amplification of the libraries took two PCR steps, and the second step added a second sample barcode plus Illumina TruSeq adapters. Sequencing of the libraries was done on an Illumina NovaSeq, producing 2 x 150 bp paired-end reads. The published analysis was carried out like this. Reads were demultiplexed and collapsed into UMI-guided consensus sequences with migec v1.2.7. Using mixcr v2.1.11, UMI consensuses were aligned to TRA and TRB V and J templates and then assembled into clonotypes. Clonotypes were classified as expanded or contracted when called significant by both edgeR and NoisET, with noise models trained on biological replicates. edgeR calls used a false discovery rate-adjusted p below 0.01 and a log2 fold-change threshold of 1. As an exploratory analysis of dynamics, max-normalized trajectories of the 1000 most abundant clonotypes were examined by PCA with hierarchical clustering. Separately sequenced CD4+ and CD8+ repertoires were used to assign the CD4 or CD8 phenotype of responding clones. Using fastp trimming at Q25 and MiXCR clonotype assembly, TCRdb reanalyzed the public sequencing data and kept in-frame beta chains. Entries are consolidated by CDR3 protein sequence, retaining the most common genes and DNA. It is TCRdb's table, rather than the study itself, that gives the V and J calls and clone size. The sample table contains roughly 120,000 distinct CDR3 sequences; only one count was recorded for around a sixth of them. In total, the top ten clones hold 14% of the sample.

This clonotype came up many times. This receptor's antigen is unknown. No base qualities exist here, and no much larger clone lies one base off it. The sequence links TRBV11-2 to TRBJ2-1; the D gene cannot be resolved reliably. The sample taken for sequencing was PBMCs or a T cell subset sorted from them (not recorded which). This clonotype originated in an adult woman who had mild COVID-19 (a few samples of this study predate the infection). The sample titles of this study are shuffled in the database, so cell type and time point are left out; the donor was told from shared clones. Here is the DNA: TGTGCCAGCAGTCTAGGCCGGGCCGATTATCATGAGCAGTTCTTC. Its translation is CASSLGRADYHEQFF.